The 24 T cell receptor beta chains below come from one sample, sequenced in a study of Ad26.COV2.S vaccination and SARS-CoV-2 variants. The table came from immunoSEQ multiplex PCR; TCRdb's copy has only in-frame clones and leaves some out. The sample contains roughly 450,000 clones, 90% of which appear only once. Treatment here: about 20 received Ad26.COV2.S at low or high dose, single or two shots; roughly five received placebo; per-sample allocation not given. Samples were taken on day 63 after the first vaccine or placebo injection. Material: peripheral blood, obtained in a trial of Ad26.COV2.S vaccine versus placebo. These receptor sequences come from a person aged 18 to 65 who received the Ad26.COV2.S COVID-19 vaccine or a placebo.

The chain joins TRBV7-9 to TRBJ1-2; 12 bases match TRBD1. Losses at the gene ends were 6 bases for V and 4 bases for J; bases not matched to a gene: 6. Germline lookup yields CDR1 SEHNR and CDR2 FQNEAQ (reference sequence). CDR3 length: 15 amino acids. The CDR3 loop is CASRAGTGGAYGYTF. The CDR3 region has the DNA TGTGCCAGCAGAGCCGGGACAGGGGGCGCCTATGGCTACACCTTC. Full variable domain (remainder filled in from reference TRBV7-9 and TRBJ1-2): DTGVSQNPRHKITKRGQNVTFRCDPISEHNRLYWYRQTLGQGPEFLTYFQNEAQLEKSRLLSDRFSAERPKGSFSTLEIQRTEQGDSAMYLCASRAGTGGAYGYTFGSGTRLTVV.

The rearrangement links TRBV10-3 to TRBJ2-3; TRBD2 aligns across 10 bases. The germline V gene encodes CDR1 ENHRY and CDR2 SYGVKD. The CDR3 has 14 residues. The V segment lost 4 bases and the J segment 4 bases; nucleotides outside the gene matches: 2. The CDR3 protein is CAISAGTSADTQYF. DNA of the CDR3: TGTGCCATCAGTGCGGGGACTAGCGCAGATACGCAGTATTTT.

This sequence joins TRBV6-2 or TRBV6-3 and TRBJ1-1; 7 nucleotides align to TRBD1. The CDR3 has 17 amino acids. V was clipped by 1 base and J by 0 bases; unmatched bases: 8. Germline CDR1 and CDR2: MNHEY and SVGEGT. The CDR3, as DNA: TGTGCCAGCAGTTACTGGGTGAGACAGGGAATGAACACTGAAGCTTTCTTT. Translating it yields CASSYWVRQGMNTEAFF.

The chain employs TRBV29-1 and TRBJ1-2; D is possibly TRBD1 (5 bases). Germline CDR1 is SQVTM and CDR2 is ANQGSEA. With 7 bases removed from V and 3 bases from J, the gap between germline ends came to 12 bases. This CDR3 is built from 12 residues. CDR3 sequence reads: CSGTTGDYGYTF. CDR3 nucleotide sequence: TGCAGCGGGACTACAGGAGACTATGGCTACACCTTC.

The chain recombines TRBV5-1 with TRBJ2-7; no definite D call. Germline CDR1 reads SGHRS; CDR2 reads YFSETQ. Deletions cut 7 bases from V and 9 bases from J, with 32 bases between. CDR3 length: 17 amino acids. The CDR3 here is CASVRAPRRPAVWGQYF. The DNA for the CDR3 is TGCGCCAGCGTTCGGGCCCCCCGGCGGCCCGCCGTCTGGGGGCAGTACTTC.

The genes are TRBV5-4 and TRBJ2-3, with D tentatively TRBD1 or TRBD2 (5 bases each). The V gene's germline CDR1 is SGHNT and CDR2 YYREEE (reference sequence). The CDR3 sequence is 14 residues long. Trimming pared 10 bases from V and 2 bases from J, leaving 17 bases between. CDR3 in DNA: TGTGCCGGCCAGGAAGGGGAGCTCACAGATACGCAGTATTTT. Amino acid sequence: CAGQEGELTDTQYF.

The chain has TRBV7-9 and TRBJ2-7; the D is unclear. Per the germline V gene, CDR1 is SEHNR and CDR2 is FQNEAQ (reference sequence). V gave up 4 bases and J gave up 4 bases, with 17 bases separating them. The CDR3 length is 15 residues. The CDR3 sequence: CASSSRTHSPYEQYF. The DNA of the CDR3 is TGTGCCAGCAGCTCCCGCACCCATTCACCTTACGAGCAGTACTTC.

Only one count was recorded for this clone. This chain uses TRBV6-5 with TRBJ2-2; a possible D gene is TRBD2 (5 bases). Trimming pared 7 bases from V and 1 base from J, leaving 10 bases between. The CDR3 covers 14 residues. Germline V lookup: CDR1 MNHEY, CDR2 SVGAGI. The CDR3 DNA is TGTGCCAGCACCGTAAGCGGGAACACCGGGGAGCTGTTTTTT. This translates into CASTVSGNTGELFF.

This chain connects TRBV20-1 to TRBJ2-1, with a weak D call TRBD1 (6 bases). Germline assignment: CDR1 DFQATT and CDR2 SNEGSKA (reference sequence). The CDR3 sequence is 11 residues long. Trimming stripped 0 bases from V and 12 bases from J, with 9 bases between. CDR3 coding DNA: TGCAGTGCTAGAGATACCAGGGGGCAGTTCTTC. Translated, it gives CSARDTRGQFF.

The chain combines TRBV3-1 (or the pseudogene TRBV3-2) with TRBJ1-2, with D possibly being TRBD1 (5 bases). This CDR3 contains 13 residues. V lost 1 base and J 8 bases, leaving 11 bases between the germline ends. Germline loops: CDR1 LGHDT, CDR2 YNNKEL (reference sequence). In DNA form, the CDR3 reads TGTGCCAGCAGCCAAGGATGGGAGGGGGGCTACACCTTC. As protein: CASSQGWEGGYTF.

The chain joins TRBV11-2 to TRBJ1-3, with D possibly matching TRBD1 (5 bases). This CDR3 is 17 amino acids long. Germline CDR1 and CDR2: SGHAT and FQNNGV. Trimming shortened V by 4 bases and J by 1 base, and 17 bases separated the two germline ends. The CDR3 sequence is CASSSRGRRGSGNTIYF. The CDR3 DNA sequence: TGTGCCAGCAGCTCTAGGGGCCGCCGAGGTTCTGGAAACACCATATATTTT.

The chain is built from TRBV3-1 (or the pseudogene TRBV3-2) and TRBJ1-1; possible D gene TRBD1, 6 bases. V lost 1 base to trimming and J lost 0 bases, with 12 bases between them. The CDR3 consists of 16 residues. CDR1 and CDR2 (germline): LGHDT, YNNKEL (reference sequence). The chain's CDR3 is CASSQVWGAMNTEAFF. CDR3 nucleotides: TGTGCCAGCAGCCAAGTCTGGGGGGCCATGAACACTGAAGCTTTCTTT.

This rearrangement joins TRBV7-9 to TRBJ2-6; 10 bases line up with TRBD2. This CDR3 region has 21 residues. The V gene end was trimmed by 5 bases and the J gene end by 2 bases; junction bases not matched to a gene: 18. Looked up from germline, CDR1 is SEHNR and CDR2 is FQNEAQ (reference sequence). The DNA for the CDR3 is TGTGCCAGCAGCGGGGGGGCTAGCGGGAGCACCTCCGATACTGGGGCCAACGTCCTGACTTTC. Its protein product is CASSGGASGSTSDTGANVLTF.

This clone turned up a few times. The chain uses TRBV9 and TRBJ2-7; no clear D. CDR3 length: 14 amino acids. The germline gives CDR1 SGDLS, CDR2 YYNGEE. Trimming pared 1 base from V and 0 bases from J, leaving 8 bases between. Here the CDR3 DNA reads TGTGCCAGCAGCGTAACCGCCAGCTCCTACGAGCAGTACTTC. It codes for CASSVTASSYEQYF. Filled out from reference TRBV9 and TRBJ2-7, the complete variable domain reads DSGVTQTPKHLITATGQRVTLRCSPRSGDLSVYWYQQSLDQGLQFLIQYYNGEERAKGNILERFSAQQFPDLHSELNLSSLELGDSALYFCASSVTASSYEQYFGPGTRLTVT.

V gene TRBV11-2 combines with J gene TRBJ1-5; D is unclear. Trimming shortened V by 2 bases and J by 7 bases, and 9 bases separated the two germline ends. Per the germline V gene, CDR1 is SGHAT and CDR2 is FQNNGV. The CDR3 has 13 amino acids. The CDR3 protein is CASSLSQSQPQHF. In DNA, the CDR3 is TGTGCCAGCAGCTTAAGTCAGTCGCAGCCCCAGCATTTT.

The V and J genes are TRBV5-1 and TRBJ1-1, with 8 bases matching TRBD1. This CDR3 spans 15 amino acids. V dropped 4 bases and J dropped 2; count of bases not matched to a gene: 7. The germline V gene has CDR1 SGHRS and CDR2 YFSETQ. The CDR3 region has the DNA TGCGCCAGCAGCCGGGGGACAGGAGGTAACACTGAAGCTTTCTTT. This codes for CASSRGTGGNTEAFF.

This chain joins TRBV9 and TRBJ1-2; D is perhaps TRBD1 (6 bases). The CDR3 is 15 amino acids. V was clipped by 0 bases and J by 3 bases, with 12 bases between them. Germline loops: CDR1 SGDLS, CDR2 YYNGEE. The CDR3 region is CASSVAGTSDYGYTF. The CDR3 region has the DNA TGTGCCAGCAGCGTAGCCGGGACATCGGACTATGGCTACACCTTC.

The chain recombines TRBV5-6 with TRBJ2-1; 8 nucleotides agree with TRBD2. The CDR3 runs 14 residues. The junction had 8 bases not matched to a gene; V was cut back by 5 bases and J by 7 bases. The germline V gene encodes CDR1 SGHDT and CDR2 YYEEEE. CDR3 in DNA: TGTGCCAGCAGTTTTCCCGGGAGGGTTAATGAGCAGTTCTTC. Translating it yields CASSFPGRVNEQFF.

The rearrangement uses TRBV14 and TRBJ2-1; the D is unclear. Germline V gene data show CDR1 as SGHDN and CDR2 as FVKESK. The V gene lost 0 bases and the J gene lost 8 bases, with 8 bases spanning the gap. The CDR3 extends over 13 amino acids. Written as DNA, the CDR3 is TGTGCCAGCAGCCAAGATCTTGCTTATGAGCAGTTCTTC. Encoded protein: CASSQDLAYEQFF.

The chain recombines TRBV3-1 (or the pseudogene TRBV3-2) with TRBJ2-2; D remains ambiguous. Trimming took off 0 bases at V and 3 bases at J, with 2 bases between the two ends. The CDR3 totals 13 residues. Germline CDR1 LGHDT, CDR2 YNNKEL (reference sequence). For the CDR3, the DNA is TGTGCCAGCAGCCAAGACGACACCGGGGAGCTGTTTTTT. It encodes CASSQDDTGELFF.

V gene TRBV7-6 combines with J gene TRBJ2-1; a weak D match, TRBD2 (5 bases). This CDR3 is 16 amino acids long. The germline V gene has CDR1 SGHVS and CDR2 FNYEAQ. V was shortened by 0 bases and J by 3 bases, with 12 bases between the two germline ends. CDR3 DNA: TGTGCCAGCAGCTTAGCTAGCGCAGACTTCTACAATGAGCAGTTCTTC. Protein sequence: CASSLASADFYNEQFF.

This chain connects TRBV7-2 to TRBJ1-6; a weak D match, TRBD1 (5 bases). Trimming removed 2 bases at V and 5 bases at J, with 13 bases between. This CDR3 is built from 16 residues. Germline V gene sequence: CDR1 SGHTA, CDR2 FQGNSA. The CDR3 spells CASSLRGGNNNSPLHF. The CDR3 DNA is TGTGCCAGCAGCTTACGTGGGGGGAATAATAATTCACCCCTCCACTTT.

V and J are TRBV5-1 and TRBJ2-7; 10 nucleotides agree with TRBD2. Trimming at V came to 0 bases and at J to 6 bases, leaving 3 bases not matched to a gene. In germline, CDR1 is SGHRS, CDR2 YFSETQ. The CDR3 runs 14 residues. The CDR3 DNA is TGCGCCAGCAGCTTGGTCCCTAGCGGGAGCGAGCAGTACTTC. Its translation is CASSLVPSGSEQYF.

This clone was recorded a few times. J is TRBJ2-5 and V is TRBV5-4; 12 positions match TRBD2. Germline V gene sequence: CDR1 SGHNT, CDR2 YYREEE (reference sequence). The CDR3 sequence is 15 residues long. The junction had 5 bases not matched to a gene; V was cut back by 5 bases and J by 3 bases. The CDR3 DNA reads as TGTGCCAGCAGTTTTAGACTAGCGGGAGAAGAGACCCAGTACTTC. Amino acid sequence: CASSFRLAGEETQYF. Full variable domain (outside the CDR3, taken from reference TRBV5-4 and TRBJ2-5): ETGVTQSPTHLIKTRGQQVTLRCSSQSGHNTVSWYQQALGQGPQFIFQYYREEENGRGNFPPRFSGLQFPNYSSELNVNALELDDSALYLCASSFRLAGEETQYFGPGTRLLVL.